This record concerns one TCR beta chain sequence. This clonotype was found a few times. The clone's antigen remains unknown. No base qualities exist here, and no much larger clone lies one base off it. The source of the sample is a study of T-cell reconstitution after alpha-beta-depleted transplantation in children (dated by TCRdb to about 2016). For the study in its entirety: Using TCR repertoire profiling, the study followed T-cell immune reconstitution in a quantitative way in children after TCRalphabeta/CD19-depleted allogeneic hematopoietic cell transplantation.

Trimming takes 3 bases from V and 5 bases from J, and the germline ends sit 10 bases apart. The CDR3 starts with the cysteine, ends with the phenylalanine, and has 13 residues. Only CDR3 DNA remains: 39 bases, in frame from the first base. CDR1 MGHDK and CDR2 SYGVNS are derived from the germline V gene. This sample's treatment or condition label indicates: allogeneic hematopoietic cell transplantation with graft depleted of TCRalphabeta T cells and CD19 B cells. The children who served as transplant recipients had been given grafts of TCRalphabeta/CD19-depleted allogeneic hematopoietic cells. Libraries were made using PCR. Data came from an Illumina HiSeq 2500. TCR libraries were prepared with molecular barcoding, using unique molecular identifiers to normalize TCRbeta repertoire quantification. TCRdb reran the public reads through fastp at Q25 and MiXCR, keeping productive beta chains. Rows are combined by CDR3 protein, so each entry shows the most common genes and DNA. For this sample the table gives about 830,000 distinct CDR3 sequences, of which around 15% were detected only once. The leading ten clones occupy approximately 5% of the sample.

Beyond this particular receptor, the publication reports: The frequencies of hyperexpanded clones fell over the following months, and after one year, T-cell counts and TCRbeta diversity were mostly attributed to newly produced T cells. Apparently early alphabetaT-cell count recovery about two months after transplant reportedly relied on only several hundred rapidly expanded clones derived from non-depleted graft cells. The high TCRbeta diversity at day 60 in some patients was ascribed to recipient T cells and intrathymic progenitors that had survived conditioning.

In this chain, TRBV25-1 is recombined with TRBJ1-1; the D gene is perhaps TRBD1, from 6 matching bases. The TCR comes from a male patient between 5 and 17 years old who had a stem cell transplant for acute lymphoblastic leukemia, so the T cells may come from the graft donor. Sequenced here: PBMCs, mostly from graft donor cells, sampled 360 days after TCRalphabeta/CD19-depleted stem cell transplant. The CDR3 protein sequence reads: CASSEYRVTEAFF. The nucleotide sequence reads as follows: TGTGCCAGCAGTGAGTACAGGGTTACTGAAGCTTTCTTT. The CDR3 plus the reference TRBV25-1 and TRBJ1-1 genes for the other parts give the full variable domain: EADIYQTPRYLVIGTGKKITLECSQTMGHDKMYWYQQDPGMELHLIHYSYGVNSTEKGDLSSESTVSRIRTEHFPLTLESARPSHTSQYLCASSEYRVTEAFFGQGTRLTVV.